This T cell receptor beta chain was recorded in a study of cytomegalovirus exposure and HLA in healthy donors. On this clone: The antigen remains unidentified.

Study-level points and caveats: Later analysis reportedly placed an Asian-associated ancestry cluster below the approximately 730-donor mean in N-insertions. The authors listed over 150 TCR beta chains as cytomegalovirus-associated. According to an earlier analysis, most TCR beta V segments yielded productive rearrangements about 90% or about 30% of the time.

Researchers ran the PCR with 60 Vbeta and 13 Jbeta primers. Profiling relied on immunoSEQ multiplex PCR, and the TCRdb table lists in-frame clones only, not all of them. The sample yields some 190,000 clones, 80% seen once. This TCR derives from a girl aged 5-17 years in good health and CMV-seropositive. The sequenced sample consisted of PBMCs.

The CDR3 DNA is TGTGCCAGCAGTCCCCTCTGGCAGGGAATAGCCAAAAACATTCAGTACTTC. Encoded protein: CASSPLWQGIAKNIQYF. The rearrangement links TRBV27 to TRBJ2-4; D is possibly TRBD1 (5 bases). The V end lost 5 bases, the J end lost 0 bases, and 17 bases lay between the germline ends. Germline V CDR1 and CDR2: MNHEY, SMNVEV (reference sequence). There are 17 residues in the CDR3.